The following is a T cell receptor beta chain sequence with its context. No antigen is known for it. This record belongs to a study of CD8+ T cells in alopecia areata. Study information: Among treated patients, oral tofacitinib was administered at 5 to 10 mg twice daily. For 6 to 18 months, tofacitinib was taken, and 6 months off drug followed. Study results and limitations: Possibly because of HLA-related factors, TCR sharing was less clear across patients than in mice. Lesional scalp, notably in alopecia totalis/universalis, had clonality above that of normal scalp.

Isolated RNA was reverse transcribed into cDNA used as the sequencing template. Assay used: immunoSEQ multiplex PCR; TCRdb lists only in-frame clones, some missing. The sample has some 120,000 clones, roughly 54% seen once. This TCR was recovered from a human donor with alopecia areata. This specimen consisted of CD4+ T cells sorted from blood, obtained at week 0.

The CDR3 is CASSEQGFANVLTF. The DNA for the CDR3 is TGTGCCAGCAGTGAACAGGGATTCGCCAACGTCCTGACTTTC. The chain links TRBV9 to TRBJ2-6, with TRBD1 as a possible D gene (6 bases). Germline V gene lookup returns CDR1 SGDLS and CDR2 YYNGEE. V lost 5 bases, J lost 7 bases, and 13 bases lay in between. The CDR3 runs 14 residues.